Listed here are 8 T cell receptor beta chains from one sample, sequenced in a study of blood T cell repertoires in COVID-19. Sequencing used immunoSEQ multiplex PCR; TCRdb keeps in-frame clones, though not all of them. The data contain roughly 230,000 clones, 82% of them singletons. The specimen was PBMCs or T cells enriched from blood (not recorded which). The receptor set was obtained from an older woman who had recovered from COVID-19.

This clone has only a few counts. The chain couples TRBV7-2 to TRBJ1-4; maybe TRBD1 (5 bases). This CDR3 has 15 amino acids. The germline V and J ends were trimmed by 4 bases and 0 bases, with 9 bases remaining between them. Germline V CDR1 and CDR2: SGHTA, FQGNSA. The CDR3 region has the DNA TGTGCCAGCAGCTACGGACAAGCAACTAATGAAAAACTGTTTTTT. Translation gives CASSYGQATNEKLFF.

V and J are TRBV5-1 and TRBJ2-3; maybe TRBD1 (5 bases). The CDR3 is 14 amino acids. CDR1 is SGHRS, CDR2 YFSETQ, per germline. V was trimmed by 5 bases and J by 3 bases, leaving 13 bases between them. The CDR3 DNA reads TGCGCCAGCAGTAGGGGCGAATTGACAGATACGCAGTATTTT. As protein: CASSRGELTDTQYF. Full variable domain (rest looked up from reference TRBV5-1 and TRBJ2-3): KAGVTQTPRYLIKTRGQQVTLSCSPISGHRSVSWYQQTPGQGLQFLFEYFSETQRNKGNFPGRFSGRQFSNSRSEMNVSTLELGDSALYLCASSRGELTDTQYFGPGTRLTVL.

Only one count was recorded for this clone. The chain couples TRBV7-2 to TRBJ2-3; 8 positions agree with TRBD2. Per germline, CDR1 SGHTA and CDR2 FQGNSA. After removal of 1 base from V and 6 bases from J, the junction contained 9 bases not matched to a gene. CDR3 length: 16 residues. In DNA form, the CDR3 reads TGTGCCAGCAGCTTAGGCGGGCCTCAGCGGGGGGATACGCAGTATTTT. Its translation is CASSLGGPQRGDTQYF.

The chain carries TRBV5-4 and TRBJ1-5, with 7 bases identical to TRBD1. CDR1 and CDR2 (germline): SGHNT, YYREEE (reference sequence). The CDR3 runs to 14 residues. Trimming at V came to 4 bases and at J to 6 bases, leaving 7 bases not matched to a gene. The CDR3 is CASSDRQGGQPQHF. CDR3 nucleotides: TGTGCCAGCAGCGACCGACAGGGAGGTCAGCCCCAGCATTTT. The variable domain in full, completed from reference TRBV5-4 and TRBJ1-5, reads ETGVTQSPTHLIKTRGQQVTLRCSSQSGHNTVSWYQQALGQGPQFIFQYYREEENGRGNFPPRFSGLQFPNYSSELNVNALELDDSALYLCASSDRQGGQPQHFGDGTRLSIL.

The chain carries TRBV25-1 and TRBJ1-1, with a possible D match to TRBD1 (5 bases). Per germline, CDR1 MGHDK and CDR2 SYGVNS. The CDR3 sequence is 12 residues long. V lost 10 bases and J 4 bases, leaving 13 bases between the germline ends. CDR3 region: CATTDSRTEAFF. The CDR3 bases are TGTGCCACCACAGACAGTCGCACTGAAGCTTTCTTT.

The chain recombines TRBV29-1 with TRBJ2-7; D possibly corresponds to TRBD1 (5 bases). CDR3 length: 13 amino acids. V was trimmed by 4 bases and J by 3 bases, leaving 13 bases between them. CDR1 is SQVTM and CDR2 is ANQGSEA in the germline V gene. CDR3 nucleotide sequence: TGCAGCGTTGCGGCAGGGATTAACTACGAGCAGTACTTC. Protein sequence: CSVAAGINYEQYF.

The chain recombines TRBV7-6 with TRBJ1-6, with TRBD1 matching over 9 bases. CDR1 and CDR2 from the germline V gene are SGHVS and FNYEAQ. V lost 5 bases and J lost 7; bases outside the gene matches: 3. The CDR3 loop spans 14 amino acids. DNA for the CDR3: TGTGCCAGCAGCCGACAGGGGGGGAATTCACCCCTCCACTTT. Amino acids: CASSRQGGNSPLHF.

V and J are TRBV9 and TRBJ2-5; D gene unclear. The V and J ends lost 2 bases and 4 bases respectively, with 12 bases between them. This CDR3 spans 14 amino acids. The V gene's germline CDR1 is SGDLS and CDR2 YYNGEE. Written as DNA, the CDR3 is TGTGCCAGCAGCGTTGGCTTGACGGGAGAGACCCAGTACTTC. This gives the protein CASSVGLTGETQYF.